This T cell receptor (beta chain) comes out of a study of CD8 T cells in Susac syndrome. Treatment-naive patients with stable or active relapsing-remitting disease served as multiple sclerosis controls. The CDR3 sequence is 15 residues long. J gave up 0 bases and V 4 bases, and 3 bases lay outside the gene matches. CDR1 is LGHDT and CDR2 is YNNKEL in the germline V gene (reference sequence). RNA, at about 0.45 to 1 ug, was reverse transcribed with random hexamers. immunoSEQ multiplex PCR amplified TCR beta CDR3 across 54 Vbeta, 13 Jbeta. TCRdb called the immunoSEQ multiplex PCR reads again in MiXCR, with one record for every CDR3 protein. The data show 190,000 or so distinct CDR3 sequences, over 90% seen once.

The clonotype originates from a human donor with multiple sclerosis. The sample consisted of CD4+ T cells from PBMCs. The rearrangement uses TRBV3-1 and TRBJ2-1, with 7 bases matching TRBD1. The CDR3 DNA follows: TGTGCCAGCAGCCTACAGGGGCTCTCCTACAATGAGCAGTTCTTC. Protein product: CASSLQGLSYNEQFF.